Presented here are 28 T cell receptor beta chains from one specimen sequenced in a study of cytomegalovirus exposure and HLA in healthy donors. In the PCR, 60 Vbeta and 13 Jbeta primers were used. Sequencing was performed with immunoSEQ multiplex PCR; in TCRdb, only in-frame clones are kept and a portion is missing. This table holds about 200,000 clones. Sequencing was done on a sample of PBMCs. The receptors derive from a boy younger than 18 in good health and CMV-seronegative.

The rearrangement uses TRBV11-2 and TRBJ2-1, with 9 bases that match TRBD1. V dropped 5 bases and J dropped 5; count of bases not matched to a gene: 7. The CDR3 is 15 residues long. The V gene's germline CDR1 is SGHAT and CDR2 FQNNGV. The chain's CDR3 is CASSPAGTGNNEQFF. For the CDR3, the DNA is TGTGCCAGCAGCCCAGCCGGGACAGGGAACAATGAGCAGTTCTTC.

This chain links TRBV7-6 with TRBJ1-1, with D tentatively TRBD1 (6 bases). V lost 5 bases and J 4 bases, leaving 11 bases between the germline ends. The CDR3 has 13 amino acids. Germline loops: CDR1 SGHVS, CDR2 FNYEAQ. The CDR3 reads CASSRQAGTEAFF. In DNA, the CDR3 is TGTGCCAGCAGCCGACAGGCCGGCACTGAAGCTTTCTTT.

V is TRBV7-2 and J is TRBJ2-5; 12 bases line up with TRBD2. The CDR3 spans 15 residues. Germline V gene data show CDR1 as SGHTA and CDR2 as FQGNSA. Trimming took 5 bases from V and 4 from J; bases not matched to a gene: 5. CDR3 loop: CASSPSGGARETQYF. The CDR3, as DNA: TGTGCCAGCAGCCCTAGCGGGGGGGCGAGAGAGACCCAGTACTTC.

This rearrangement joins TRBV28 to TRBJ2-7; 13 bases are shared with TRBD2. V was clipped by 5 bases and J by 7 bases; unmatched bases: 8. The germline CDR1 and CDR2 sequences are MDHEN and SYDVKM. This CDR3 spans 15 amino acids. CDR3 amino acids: CASSVTSGGAGEQYF. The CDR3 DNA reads TGTGCCAGCAGTGTTACTAGCGGGGGGGCCGGTGAGCAGTACTTC.

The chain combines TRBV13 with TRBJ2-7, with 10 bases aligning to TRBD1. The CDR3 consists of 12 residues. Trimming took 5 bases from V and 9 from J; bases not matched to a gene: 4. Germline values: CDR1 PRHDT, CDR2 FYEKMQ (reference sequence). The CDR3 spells CASSGRDRGQYF. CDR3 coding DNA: TGTGCCAGCAGCGGGAGGGACAGGGGGCAGTACTTC.

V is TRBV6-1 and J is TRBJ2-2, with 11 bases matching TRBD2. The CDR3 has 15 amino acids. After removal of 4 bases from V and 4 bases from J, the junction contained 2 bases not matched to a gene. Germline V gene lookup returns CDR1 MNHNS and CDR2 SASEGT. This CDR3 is CASSASGGITGELFF. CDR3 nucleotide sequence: TGTGCCAGCAGTGCTAGCGGGGGGATCACCGGGGAGCTGTTTTTT.

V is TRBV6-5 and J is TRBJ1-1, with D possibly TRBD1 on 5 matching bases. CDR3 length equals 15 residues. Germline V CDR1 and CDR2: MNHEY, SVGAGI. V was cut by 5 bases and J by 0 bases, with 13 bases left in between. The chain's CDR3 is CASSRTGTMNTEAFF. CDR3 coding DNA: TGTGCCAGCAGTCGGACCGGGACTATGAACACTGAAGCTTTCTTT.

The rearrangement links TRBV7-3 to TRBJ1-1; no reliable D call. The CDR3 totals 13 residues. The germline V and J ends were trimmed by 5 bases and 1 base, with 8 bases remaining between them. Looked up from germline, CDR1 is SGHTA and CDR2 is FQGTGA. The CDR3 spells CASSPRGNTEAFF. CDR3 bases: TGTGCCAGCAGCCCTCGGGGGAACACTGAAGCTTTCTTT.

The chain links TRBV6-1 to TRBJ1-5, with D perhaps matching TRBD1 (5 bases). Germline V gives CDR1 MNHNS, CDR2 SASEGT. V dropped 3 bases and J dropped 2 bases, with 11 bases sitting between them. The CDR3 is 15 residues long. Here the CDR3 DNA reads TGTGCCAGCAGTGAGTCGGGGGTCCGCAATCAGCCCCAGCATTTT. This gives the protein CASSESGVRNQPQHF.

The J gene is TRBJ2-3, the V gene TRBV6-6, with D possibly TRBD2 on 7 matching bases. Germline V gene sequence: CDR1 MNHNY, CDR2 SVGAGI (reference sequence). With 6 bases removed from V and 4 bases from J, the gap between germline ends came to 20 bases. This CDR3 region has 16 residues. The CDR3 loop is CASRDRGARLADTQYF. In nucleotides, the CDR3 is TGTGCCAGCAGAGACCGGGGGGCCAGGTTAGCAGATACGCAGTATTTT.

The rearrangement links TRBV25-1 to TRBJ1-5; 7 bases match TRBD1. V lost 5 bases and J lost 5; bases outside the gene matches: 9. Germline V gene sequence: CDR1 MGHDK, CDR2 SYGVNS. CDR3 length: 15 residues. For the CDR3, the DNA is TGTGCCAGCAGTCCGCCGTTTGGACAGGATCAGCCCCAGCATTTT. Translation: CASSPPFGQDQPQHF.

The CDR3 bases are TGTGCCAGCAGCCGCGTGGGGCGGACAGGGGACGAGCAGTACTTC. Protein sequence: CASSRVGRTGDEQYF. This rearrangement joins TRBV14 to TRBJ2-7; 9 positions match TRBD1. V lost 4 bases to trimming and J lost 5 bases; unmatched junction nucleotides: 9. The CDR3 covers 15 residues. Germline V gives CDR1 SGHDN, CDR2 FVKESK.

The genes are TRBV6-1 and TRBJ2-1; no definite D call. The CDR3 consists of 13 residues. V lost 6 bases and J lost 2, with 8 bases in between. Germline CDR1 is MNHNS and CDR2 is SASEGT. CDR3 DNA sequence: TGTGCCAGCAGGATTAACACCTACAATGAGCAGTTCTTC. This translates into CASRINTYNEQFF.

CDR3 nucleotide sequence: TGTGCCAGCTCACCACCCCCCGGACAGGCGCCGTCCTACGAGCAGTACTTC. Translation gives CASSPPPGQAPSYEQYF. V gene TRBV18 combines with J gene TRBJ2-7; 7 bases are shared with TRBD1. The germline gives CDR1 KGHSH, CDR2 LQKENI. The CDR3 contains 17 residues. Trimming at V came to 0 bases and at J to 1 base, leaving 9 bases not matched to a gene.

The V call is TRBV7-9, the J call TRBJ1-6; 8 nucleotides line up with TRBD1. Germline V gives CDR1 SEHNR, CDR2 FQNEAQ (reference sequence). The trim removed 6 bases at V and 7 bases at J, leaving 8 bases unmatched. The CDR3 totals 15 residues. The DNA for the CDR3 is TGTGCCAGCAGAGAAGACAGGGGTCCGAATTCACCCCTCCACTTT. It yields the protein CASREDRGPNSPLHF.

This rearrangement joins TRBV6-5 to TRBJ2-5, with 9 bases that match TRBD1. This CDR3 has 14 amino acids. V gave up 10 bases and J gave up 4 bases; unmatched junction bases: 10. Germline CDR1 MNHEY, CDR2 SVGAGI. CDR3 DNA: TGTGCCACCCGTTGGGGACAGGGCGGAGAGACCCAGTACTTC. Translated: CATRWGQGGETQYF.

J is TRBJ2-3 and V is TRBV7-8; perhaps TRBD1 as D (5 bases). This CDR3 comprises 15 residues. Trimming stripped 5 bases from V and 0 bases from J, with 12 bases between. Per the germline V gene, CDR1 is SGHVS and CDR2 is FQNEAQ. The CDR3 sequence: CASSEEQVSTDTQYF. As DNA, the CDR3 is TGTGCCAGCAGCGAAGAACAGGTTAGCACAGATACGCAGTATTTT. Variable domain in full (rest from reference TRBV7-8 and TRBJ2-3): GAGVSQSPRYKVAKRGQDVALRCDPISGHVSLFWYQQALGQGPEFLTYFQNEAQLDKSGLPSDRFFAERPEGSVSTLKIQRTQQEDSAVYLCASSEEQVSTDTQYFGPGTRLTVL.

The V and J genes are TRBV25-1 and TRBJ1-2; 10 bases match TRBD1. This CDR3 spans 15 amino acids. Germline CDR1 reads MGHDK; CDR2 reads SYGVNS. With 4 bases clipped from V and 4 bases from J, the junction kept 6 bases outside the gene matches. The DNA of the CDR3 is TGTGCCAGCAGTGGCCGGGACAGGGGAATCTATGGCTACACCTTC. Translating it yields CASSGRDRGIYGYTF.

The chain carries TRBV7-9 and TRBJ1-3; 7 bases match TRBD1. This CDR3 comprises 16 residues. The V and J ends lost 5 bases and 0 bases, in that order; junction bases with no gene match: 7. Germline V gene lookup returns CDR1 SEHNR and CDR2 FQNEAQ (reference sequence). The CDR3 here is CASSKQGPLSGNTIYF. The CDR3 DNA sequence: TGTGCCAGCAGCAAACAGGGGCCCCTCTCTGGAAACACCATATATTTT.

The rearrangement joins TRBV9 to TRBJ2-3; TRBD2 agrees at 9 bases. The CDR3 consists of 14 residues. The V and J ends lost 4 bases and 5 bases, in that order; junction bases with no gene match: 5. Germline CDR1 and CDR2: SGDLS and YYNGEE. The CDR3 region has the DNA TGTGCCAGCAGCATGACTAGCGGCATAGATACGCAGTATTTT. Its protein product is CASSMTSGIDTQYF.

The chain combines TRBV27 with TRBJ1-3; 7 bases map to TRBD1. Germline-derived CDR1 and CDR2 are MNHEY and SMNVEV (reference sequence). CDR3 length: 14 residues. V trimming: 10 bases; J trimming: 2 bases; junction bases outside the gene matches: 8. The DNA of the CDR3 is TGTGCCACCTTTCGACAGGGACCTGGAAACACCATATATTTT. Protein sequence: CATFRQGPGNTIYF.

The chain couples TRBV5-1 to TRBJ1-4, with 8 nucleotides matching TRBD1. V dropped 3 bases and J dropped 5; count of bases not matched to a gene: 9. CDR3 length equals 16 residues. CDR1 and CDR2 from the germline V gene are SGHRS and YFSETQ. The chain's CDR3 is CASSWAGQGSNEKLFF. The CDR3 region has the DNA TGCGCCAGCAGCTGGGCTGGACAGGGCTCCAATGAAAAACTGTTTTTT.

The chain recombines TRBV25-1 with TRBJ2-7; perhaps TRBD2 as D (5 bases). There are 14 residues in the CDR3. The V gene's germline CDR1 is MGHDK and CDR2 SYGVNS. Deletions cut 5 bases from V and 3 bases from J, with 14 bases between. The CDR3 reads CASSRAASYYEQYF. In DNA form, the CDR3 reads TGTGCCAGCAGTCGGGCAGCTAGCTACTACGAGCAGTACTTC.

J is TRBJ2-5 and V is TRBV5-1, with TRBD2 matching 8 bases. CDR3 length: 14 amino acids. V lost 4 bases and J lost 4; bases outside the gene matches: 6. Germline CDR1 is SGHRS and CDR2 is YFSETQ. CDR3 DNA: TGCGCCAGCAGCCCCGGACTAGCAGGAGAGACCCAGTACTTC. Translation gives CASSPGLAGETQYF.

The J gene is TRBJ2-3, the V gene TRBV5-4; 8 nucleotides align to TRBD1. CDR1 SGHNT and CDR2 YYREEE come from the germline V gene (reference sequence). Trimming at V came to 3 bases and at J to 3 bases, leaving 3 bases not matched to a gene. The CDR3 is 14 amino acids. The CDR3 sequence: CASSSGQGTDTQYF. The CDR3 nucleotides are TGTGCCAGCAGCTCCGGACAGGGTACAGATACGCAGTATTTT.

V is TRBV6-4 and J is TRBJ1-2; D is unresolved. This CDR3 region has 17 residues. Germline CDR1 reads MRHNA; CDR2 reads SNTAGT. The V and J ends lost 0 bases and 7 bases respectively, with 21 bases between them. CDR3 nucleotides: TGTGCCAGCAGTGACTCGAAGCCGGTACCTCTCCCGGGTGGCTACACCTTC. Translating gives CASSDSKPVPLPGGYTF.

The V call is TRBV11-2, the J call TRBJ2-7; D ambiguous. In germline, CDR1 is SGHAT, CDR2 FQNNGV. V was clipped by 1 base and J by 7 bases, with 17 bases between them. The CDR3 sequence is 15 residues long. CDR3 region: CASSLAQVLIYEQYF. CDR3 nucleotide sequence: TGTGCCAGCAGCTTAGCCCAAGTACTTATTTATGAGCAGTACTTC.

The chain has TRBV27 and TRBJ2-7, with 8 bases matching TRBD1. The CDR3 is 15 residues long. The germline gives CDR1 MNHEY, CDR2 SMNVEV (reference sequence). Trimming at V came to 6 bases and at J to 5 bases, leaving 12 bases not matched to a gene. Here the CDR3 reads CASSPGQGRFNEQYF. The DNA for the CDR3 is TGTGCCAGCAGCCCCGGACAGGGCAGGTTTAACGAGCAGTACTTC.